This TCR beta chain was recovered during a study of T cell responses to AZD1222 COVID-19 vaccine. With respect to this clone: Its target is unknown.

Findings and caveats of the study: Baseline testing showed seropositivity in only a handful of AZD1222 recipients.

The CDR3 is 15 residues long. Germline trimming cut 3 bases from V and 3 bases from J; bases unmatched to any gene: 4. CDR1 and CDR2 from the germline V gene are SGHNT and YYREEE (reference sequence). Clones were sequenced by immunoSEQ multiplex PCR, and TCRdb holds only the in-frame ones, with some missing. Here the sample spans more than 100,000 clones, 85% to 90% being singletons. This specimen consisted of peripheral blood, obtained on day 0 of AZD1222 vaccination. The chain carries TRBV5-4 and TRBJ2-2, with 8 bases aligning to TRBD2. This receptor was identified in an adult in good health. The DNA for the CDR3 is TGTGCCAGCAGCTCGGGGGGGCCGGACACCGGGGAGCTGTTTTTT. It encodes CASSSGGPDTGELFF.